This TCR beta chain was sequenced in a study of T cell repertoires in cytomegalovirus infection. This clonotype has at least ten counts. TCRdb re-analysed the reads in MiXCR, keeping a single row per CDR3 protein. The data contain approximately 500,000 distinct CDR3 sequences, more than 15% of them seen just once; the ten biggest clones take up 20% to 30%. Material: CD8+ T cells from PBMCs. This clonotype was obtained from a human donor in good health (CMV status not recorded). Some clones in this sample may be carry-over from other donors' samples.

In nucleotides, the CDR3 is TGTGCTAGTGGTCTCCTGACAGGGGGCAACTATGGCTACACCTTC. Its protein product is CASGLLTGGNYGYTF. The chain is built from TRBV12-5 and TRBJ1-2, with TRBD1 matching over 10 bases. Trimming at V came to 5 bases and at J to 2 bases, leaving 5 bases not matched to a gene. The CDR3 is made up of 15 amino acids. CDR1 and CDR2 (germline): LGHNT, FRNRAP.